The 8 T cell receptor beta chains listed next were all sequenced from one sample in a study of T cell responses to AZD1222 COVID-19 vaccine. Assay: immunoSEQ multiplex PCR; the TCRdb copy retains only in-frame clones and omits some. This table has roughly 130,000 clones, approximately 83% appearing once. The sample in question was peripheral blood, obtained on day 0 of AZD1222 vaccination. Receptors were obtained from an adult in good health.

CDR3 in DNA: TGCAGCGGAGCAGGGGGCTATGGCTACACCTTC. Its translation is CSGAGGYGYTF. This rearrangement joins TRBV29-1 to TRBJ1-2; 7 bases are a match to TRBD1. The CDR3 length is 11 residues. CDR1 and CDR2 from the germline V gene are SQVTM and ANQGSEA. Trimming took 7 bases from V and 4 from J; bases not matched to a gene: 3.

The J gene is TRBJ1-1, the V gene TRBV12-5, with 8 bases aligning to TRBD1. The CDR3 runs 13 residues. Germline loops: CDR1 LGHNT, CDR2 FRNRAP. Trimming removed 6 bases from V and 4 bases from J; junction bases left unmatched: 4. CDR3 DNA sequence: TGTGCTAGTGGATCAGGGGGCTTCACTGAAGCTTTCTTT. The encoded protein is CASGSGGFTEAFF.

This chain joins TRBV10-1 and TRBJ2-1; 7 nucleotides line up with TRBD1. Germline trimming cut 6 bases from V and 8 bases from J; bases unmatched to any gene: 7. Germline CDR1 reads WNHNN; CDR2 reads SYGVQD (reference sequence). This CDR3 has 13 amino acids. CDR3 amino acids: CASRRGGEDEQFF. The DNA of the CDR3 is TGCGCCAGCAGGAGAGGGGGCGAAGATGAGCAGTTCTTC.

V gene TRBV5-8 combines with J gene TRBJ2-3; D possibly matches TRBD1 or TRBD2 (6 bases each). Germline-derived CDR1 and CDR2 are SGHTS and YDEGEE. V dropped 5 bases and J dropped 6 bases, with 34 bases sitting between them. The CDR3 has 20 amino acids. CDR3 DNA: TGTGCCAGCAGGGAAGTGAGGGGGGCCCTTAATCTCCAGTTTCTCGATACGCAGTATTTT. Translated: CASREVRGALNLQFLDTQYF. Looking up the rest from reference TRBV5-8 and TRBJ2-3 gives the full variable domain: EAGVTQSPTHLIKTRGQQATLRCSPISGHTSVYWYQQALGLGLQFLLWYDEGEERNRGNFPPRFSGRQFPNYSSELNVNALELEDSALYLCASREVRGALNLQFLDTQYFGPGTRLTVL.

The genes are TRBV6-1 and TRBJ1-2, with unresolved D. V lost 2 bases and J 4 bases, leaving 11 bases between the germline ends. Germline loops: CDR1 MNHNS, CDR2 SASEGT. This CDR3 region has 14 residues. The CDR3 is CASSELRGAYGYTF. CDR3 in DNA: TGTGCCAGCAGTGAATTACGGGGTGCCTATGGCTACACCTTC.

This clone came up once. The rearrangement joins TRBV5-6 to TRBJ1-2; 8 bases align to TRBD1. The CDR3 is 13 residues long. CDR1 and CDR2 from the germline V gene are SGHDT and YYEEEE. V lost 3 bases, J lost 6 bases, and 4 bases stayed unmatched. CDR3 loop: CASSWTGRDGYTF. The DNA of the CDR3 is TGTGCCAGCAGCTGGACAGGGAGGGATGGCTACACCTTC.

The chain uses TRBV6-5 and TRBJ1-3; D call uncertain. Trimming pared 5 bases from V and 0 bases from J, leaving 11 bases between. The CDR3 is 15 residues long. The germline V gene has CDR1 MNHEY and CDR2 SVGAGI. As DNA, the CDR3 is TGTGCCAGCAGTACTTCTGGGCCCTCTGGAAACACCATATATTTT. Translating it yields CASSTSGPSGNTIYF.

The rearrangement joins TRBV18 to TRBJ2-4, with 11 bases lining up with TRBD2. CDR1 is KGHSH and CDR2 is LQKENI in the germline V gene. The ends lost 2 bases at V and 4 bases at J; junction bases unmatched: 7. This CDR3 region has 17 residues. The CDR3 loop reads CASSPTTSGMGKNIQYF. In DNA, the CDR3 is TGTGCCAGCTCACCAACGACTAGCGGGATGGGGAAAAACATTCAGTACTTC.